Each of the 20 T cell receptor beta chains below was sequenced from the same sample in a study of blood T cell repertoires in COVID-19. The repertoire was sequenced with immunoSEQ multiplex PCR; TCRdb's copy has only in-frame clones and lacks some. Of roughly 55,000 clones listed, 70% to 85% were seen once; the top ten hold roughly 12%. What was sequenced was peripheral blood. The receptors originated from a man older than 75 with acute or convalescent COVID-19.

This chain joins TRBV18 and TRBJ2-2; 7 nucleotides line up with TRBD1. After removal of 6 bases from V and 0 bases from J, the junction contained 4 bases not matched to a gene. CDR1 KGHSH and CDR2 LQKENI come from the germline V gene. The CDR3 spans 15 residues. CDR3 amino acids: CASSPGTANTGELFF. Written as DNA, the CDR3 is TGTGCCAGCTCGCCTGGGACAGCGAACACCGGGGAGCTGTTTTTT.

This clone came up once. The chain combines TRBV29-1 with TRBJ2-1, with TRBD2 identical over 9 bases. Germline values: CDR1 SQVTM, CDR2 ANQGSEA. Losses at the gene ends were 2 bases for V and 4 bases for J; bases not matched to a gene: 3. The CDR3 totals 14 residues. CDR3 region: CSVELAGRYNEQFF. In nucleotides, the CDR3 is TGCAGCGTTGAACTAGCGGGACGATACAATGAGCAGTTCTTC.

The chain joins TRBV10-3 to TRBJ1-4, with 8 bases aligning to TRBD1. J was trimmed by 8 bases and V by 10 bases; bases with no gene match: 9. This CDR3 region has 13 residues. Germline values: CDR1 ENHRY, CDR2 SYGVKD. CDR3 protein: CATGPDRDEKLFF. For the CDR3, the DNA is TGTGCCACTGGTCCGGACAGGGACGAAAAACTGTTTTTT.

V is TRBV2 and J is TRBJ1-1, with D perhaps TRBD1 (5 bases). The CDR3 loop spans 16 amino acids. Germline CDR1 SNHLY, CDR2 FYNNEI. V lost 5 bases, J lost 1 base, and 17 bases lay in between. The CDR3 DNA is TGTGCCAGCAGTTCTATCCGGACATTACGGAACACTGAAGCTTTCTTT. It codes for CASSSIRTLRNTEAFF. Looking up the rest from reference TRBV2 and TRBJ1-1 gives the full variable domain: EPEVTQTPSHQVTQMGQEVILRCVPISNHLYFYWYRQILGQKVEFLVSFYNNEISEKSEIFDDQFSVERPDGSNFTLKIRSTKLEDSAMYFCASSSIRTLRNTEAFFGQGTRLTVV.

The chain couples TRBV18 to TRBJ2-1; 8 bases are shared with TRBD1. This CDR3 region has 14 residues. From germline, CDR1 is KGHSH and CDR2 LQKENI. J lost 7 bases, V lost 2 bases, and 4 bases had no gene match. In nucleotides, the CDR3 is TGTGCCAGCTCACCAACAGGGGGGAAGAATGAGCAGTTCTTC. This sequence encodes CASSPTGGKNEQFF.

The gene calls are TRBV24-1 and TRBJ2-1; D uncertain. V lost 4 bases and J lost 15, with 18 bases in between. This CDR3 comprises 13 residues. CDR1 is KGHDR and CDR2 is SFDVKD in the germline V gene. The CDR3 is CATSDPSVRYPFF. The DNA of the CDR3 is TGTGCCACCAGTGACCCCTCTGTGCGGTACCCGTTCTTC.

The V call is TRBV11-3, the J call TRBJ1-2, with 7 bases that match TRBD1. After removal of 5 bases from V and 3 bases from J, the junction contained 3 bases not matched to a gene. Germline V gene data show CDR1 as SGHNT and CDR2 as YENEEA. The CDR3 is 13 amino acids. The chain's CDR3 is CASSPGQYYGYTF. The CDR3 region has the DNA TGTGCCAGCAGCCCGGGACAGTACTATGGCTACACCTTC.

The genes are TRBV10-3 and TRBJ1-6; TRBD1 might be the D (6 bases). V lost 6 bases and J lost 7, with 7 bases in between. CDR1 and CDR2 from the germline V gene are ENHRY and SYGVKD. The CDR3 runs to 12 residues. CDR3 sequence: CAISGQNSPLHF. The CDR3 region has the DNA TGTGCCATCAGCGGACAGAATTCACCCCTCCACTTT.

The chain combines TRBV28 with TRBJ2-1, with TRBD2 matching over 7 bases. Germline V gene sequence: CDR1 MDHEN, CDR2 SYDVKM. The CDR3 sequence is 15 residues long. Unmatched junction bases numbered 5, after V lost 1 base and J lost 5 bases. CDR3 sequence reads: CASSLSGGGNNEQFF. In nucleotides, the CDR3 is TGTGCCAGCAGTTTATCGGGAGGAGGGAACAATGAGCAGTTCTTC.

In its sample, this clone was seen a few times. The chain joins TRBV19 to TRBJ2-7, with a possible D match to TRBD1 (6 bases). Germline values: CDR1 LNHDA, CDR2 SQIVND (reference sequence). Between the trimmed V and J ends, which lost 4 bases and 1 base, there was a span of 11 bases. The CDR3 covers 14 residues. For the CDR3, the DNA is TGTGCCAGTAGTAAGGGGGAGAAATCCTACGAGCAGTACTTC. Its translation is CASSKGEKSYEQYF. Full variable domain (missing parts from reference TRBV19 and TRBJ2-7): DGGITQSPKYLFRKEGQNVTLSCEQNLNHDAMYWYRQDPGQGLRLIYYSQIVNDFQKGDIAEGYSVSREKKESFPLTVTSAQKNPTAFYLCASSKGEKSYEQYFGPGTRLTVT.

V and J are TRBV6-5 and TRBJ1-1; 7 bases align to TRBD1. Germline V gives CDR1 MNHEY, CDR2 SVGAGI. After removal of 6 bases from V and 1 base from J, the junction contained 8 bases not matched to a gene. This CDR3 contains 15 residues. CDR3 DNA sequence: TGTGCCAGCAGCCCGGGACAGTTCAGGAACACTGAAGCTTTCTTT. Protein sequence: CASSPGQFRNTEAFF.

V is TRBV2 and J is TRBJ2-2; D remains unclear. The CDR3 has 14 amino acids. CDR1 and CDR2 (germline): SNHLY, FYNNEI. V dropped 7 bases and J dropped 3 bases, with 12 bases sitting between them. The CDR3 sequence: CASMAADDTGELFF. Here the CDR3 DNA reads TGTGCCAGCATGGCGGCAGATGACACCGGGGAGCTGTTTTTT.

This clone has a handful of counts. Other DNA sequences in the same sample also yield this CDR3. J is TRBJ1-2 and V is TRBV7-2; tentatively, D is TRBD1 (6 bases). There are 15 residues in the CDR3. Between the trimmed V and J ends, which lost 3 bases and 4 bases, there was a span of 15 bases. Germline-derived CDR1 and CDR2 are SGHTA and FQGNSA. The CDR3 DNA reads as TGTGCCAGCAGCTTGACAGGACTCATCCCCTATGGCTACACCTTC. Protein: CASSLTGLIPYGYTF. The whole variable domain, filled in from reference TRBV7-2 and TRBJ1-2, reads GAGVSQSPSNKVTEKGKDVELRCDPISGHTALYWYRQSLGQGLEFLIYFQGNSAPDKSGLPSDRFSAERTGGSVSTLTIQRTQQEDSAVYLCASSLTGLIPYGYTFGSGTRLTVV.

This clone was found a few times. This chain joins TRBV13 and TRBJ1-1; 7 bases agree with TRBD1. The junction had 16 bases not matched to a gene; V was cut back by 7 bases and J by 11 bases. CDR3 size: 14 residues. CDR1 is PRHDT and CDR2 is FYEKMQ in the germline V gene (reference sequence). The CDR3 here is CASIQVGGGRRAFF. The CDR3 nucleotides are TGTGCCAGCATCCAAGTAGGAGGGGGCCGGCGTGCTTTCTTT.

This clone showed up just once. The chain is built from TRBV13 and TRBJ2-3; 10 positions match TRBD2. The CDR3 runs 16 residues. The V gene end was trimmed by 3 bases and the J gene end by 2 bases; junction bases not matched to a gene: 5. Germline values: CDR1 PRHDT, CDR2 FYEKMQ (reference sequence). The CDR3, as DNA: TGTGCCAGCAGCTTTACTAGCGGGGTTCTCACAGATACGCAGTATTTT. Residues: CASSFTSGVLTDTQYF.

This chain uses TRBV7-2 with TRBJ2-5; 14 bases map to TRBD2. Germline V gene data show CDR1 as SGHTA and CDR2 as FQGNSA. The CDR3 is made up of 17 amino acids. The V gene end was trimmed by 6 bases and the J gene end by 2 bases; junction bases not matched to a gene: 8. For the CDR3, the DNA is TGTGCCAGCAGTAGGGGGGGACTAGCGGGAGCACAAGAGACCCAGTACTTC. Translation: CASSRGGLAGAQETQYF. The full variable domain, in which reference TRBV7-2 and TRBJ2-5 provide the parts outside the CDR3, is GAGVSQSPSNKVTEKGKDVELRCDPISGHTALYWYRQSLGQGLEFLIYFQGNSAPDKSGLPSDRFSAERTGGSVSTLTIQRTQQEDSAVYLCASSRGGLAGAQETQYFGPGTRLLVL.

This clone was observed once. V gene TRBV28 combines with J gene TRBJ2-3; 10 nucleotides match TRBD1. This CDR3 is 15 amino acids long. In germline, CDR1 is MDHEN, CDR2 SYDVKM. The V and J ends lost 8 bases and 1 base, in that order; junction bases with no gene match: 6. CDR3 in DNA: TGTGCCAGCGACTTAGGGACAGGGGGCACAGATACGCAGTATTTT. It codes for CASDLGTGGTDTQYF.

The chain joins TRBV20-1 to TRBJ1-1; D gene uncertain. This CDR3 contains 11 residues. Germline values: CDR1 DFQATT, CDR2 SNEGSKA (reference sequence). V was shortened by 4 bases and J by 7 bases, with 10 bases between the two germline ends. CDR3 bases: TGCAGTGCTAATCCAGATGGTGAAGCTTTCTTT. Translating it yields CSANPDGEAFF.

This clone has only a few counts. This CDR3 is CAWGEQLYSYEQYF. CDR3 bases: TGTGCCTGGGGAGAACAGCTCTATTCCTACGAGCAGTACTTC. The chain joins TRBV30 to TRBJ2-7, with D uncertain. The germline CDR1 and CDR2 sequences are GTSNPN and SVGIG (reference sequence). The CDR3 contains 14 residues. The V end lost 5 bases, the J end lost 1 base, and 15 bases lay between the germline ends.

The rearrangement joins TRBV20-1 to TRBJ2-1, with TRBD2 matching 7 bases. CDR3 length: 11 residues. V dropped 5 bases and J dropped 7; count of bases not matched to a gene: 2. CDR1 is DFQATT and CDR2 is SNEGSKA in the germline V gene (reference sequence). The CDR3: CSAPSGNEQFF. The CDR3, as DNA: TGCAGTGCTCCTAGCGGTAATGAGCAGTTCTTC.